These 3 T cell receptor beta chains were sequenced from one sample in a study of blood T cell repertoires in COVID-19. TCRdb's table, derived via immunoSEQ multiplex PCR, lists solely in-frame clones and lacks some. This table holds fewer than 250,000 clones, approximately 82% found once. Sequenced sample: peripheral blood. These receptors all stem from a woman between 65 and 79 years old with active or convalescent COVID-19.

This clone was detected once. The rearrangement links TRBV5-4 to TRBJ2-6; no firm D call. The CDR3 is 15 residues long. Deletions cut 0 bases from V and 0 bases from J, with 4 bases between. The germline CDR1 and CDR2 sequences are SGHNT and YYREEE (reference sequence). The CDR3 protein is CASSLVNSGANVLTF. The CDR3 bases are TGTGCCAGCAGCTTGGTCAACTCTGGGGCCAACGTCCTGACTTTC. Drawing the rest from reference TRBV5-4 and TRBJ2-6, the complete variable domain is ETGVTQSPTHLIKTRGQQVTLRCSSQSGHNTVSWYQQALGQGPQFIFQYYREEENGRGNFPPRFSGLQFPNYSSELNVNALELDDSALYLCASSLVNSGANVLTFGAGSRLTVL.

The sample holds one count of this clone. The chain is built from TRBV27 and TRBJ2-3; tentatively, D is TRBD2 (6 bases). CDR1 and CDR2 (germline): MNHEY, SMNVEV (reference sequence). This CDR3 comprises 13 residues. Trimming took off 6 bases at V and 1 base at J, with 8 bases between the two ends. As DNA, the CDR3 is TGTGCCAGCAGGAGGGAGGGCACAGATACGCAGTATTTT. Residues: CASRREGTDTQYF.

This clone was detected only a few times. The chain has TRBV7-2 and TRBJ1-4; 7 bases map to TRBD1. With V trimmed by 5 bases and J by 10 bases, 13 bases remained unmatched. CDR1 SGHTA and CDR2 FQGNSA come from the germline V gene. The CDR3 loop spans 15 amino acids. CDR3 protein: CASSATRDSRGKLFF. The CDR3 nucleotides are TGTGCCAGCAGCGCCACCCGGGACAGCCGGGGAAAACTGTTTTTT.